This TCR beta chain was captured in a study of cytomegalovirus exposure and HLA in healthy donors. General observations from the study: Presence/absence analysis assumed near-uniform sequencing depth across donors. The study found most TCR sequences rare, yet found some public TCRs in many donors.

Primers: 60 Vbeta forward and 13 Jbeta reverse. Sequencing was performed with immunoSEQ multiplex PCR; in TCRdb, only in-frame clones are kept and a portion is missing. The sample includes about 96,000 clones, approximately 64% seen only once; the top ten take roughly 3.2%. This clone was observed once. No antigen is known for it. The receptor was derived from a man between 60 and 70 years old in good health and CMV-seronegative. Sequenced input: PBMCs.

The DNA of the CDR3 is TGCGCCAGCAGCCAGGACCTTGGTGGGGCCACTGAAGCTTTCTTT. Translating gives CASSQDLGGATEAFF. The chain combines TRBV5-1 with TRBJ1-1; the D gene is possibly TRBD1 (5 bases). Trimming pared 4 bases from V and 4 bases from J, leaving 17 bases between. The CDR3 covers 15 residues. Germline V CDR1 and CDR2: SGHRS, YFSETQ.